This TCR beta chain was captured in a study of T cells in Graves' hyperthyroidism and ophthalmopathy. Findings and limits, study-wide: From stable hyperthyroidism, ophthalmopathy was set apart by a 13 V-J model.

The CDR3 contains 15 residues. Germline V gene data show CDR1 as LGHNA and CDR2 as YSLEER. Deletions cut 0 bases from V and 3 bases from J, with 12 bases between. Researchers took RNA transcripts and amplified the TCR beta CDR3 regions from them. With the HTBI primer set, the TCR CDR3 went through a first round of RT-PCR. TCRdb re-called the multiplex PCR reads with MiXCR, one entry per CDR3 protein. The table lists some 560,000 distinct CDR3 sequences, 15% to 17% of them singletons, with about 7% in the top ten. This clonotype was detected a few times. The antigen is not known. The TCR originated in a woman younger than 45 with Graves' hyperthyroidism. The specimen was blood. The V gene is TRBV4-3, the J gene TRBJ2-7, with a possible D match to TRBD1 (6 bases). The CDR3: CASSQDLVQGYEQYF. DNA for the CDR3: TGCGCCAGCAGCCAAGACTTGGTACAGGGCTACGAGCAGTACTTC.